The 2 T cell receptor beta chains in this list originate from one sample, sequenced in a study of cytomegalovirus exposure and HLA in healthy donors. PCR primers comprised 60 Vbeta and 13 Jbeta primers. Here immunoSEQ multiplex PCR was the method, and the copy in TCRdb shows in-frame clones only, minus some. Here the sample spans approximately 140,000 clones, roughly 73% being singletons. What was sequenced was PBMCs. All receptors derive from a human donor in good health.

This chain uses TRBV27 with TRBJ2-1; maybe TRBD2 (5 bases). V gave up 5 bases and J gave up 7 bases, with 15 bases separating them. The CDR3 runs 14 residues. The germline gives CDR1 MNHEY, CDR2 SMNVEV (reference sequence). CDR3 protein: CASSPSGSGNEQFF. CDR3 nucleotide sequence: TGTGCCAGCAGTCCGAGCGGTTCTGGGAATGAGCAGTTCTTC.

The chain has TRBV6-5 and TRBJ1-2, with a tentative D call TRBD1 (5 bases). The V end was cut by 6 bases, the J end by 5 bases, with 16 bases between. CDR1 is MNHEY, CDR2 SVGAGI, per germline. There are 14 residues in the CDR3. Written as DNA, the CDR3 is TGTGCCAGCAGCCCCCTGGGGGGAGGGTATGGCTACACCTTC. Protein product: CASSPLGGGYGYTF.